This record concerns one TCR beta chain sequence. Antigen specificity is unknown. Read data end 3 residues before the CDR3 end; the end is taken from the germline J gene. This record comes from a study of T cell clonality in common variable immunodeficiency. Study results and caveats: CVID subjects had higher TCRbeta clonality than healthy controls, most marked in about a third. Reportedly, TCR beta sequences from common variable immunodeficiency showed fewer deletions and N-nucleotide insertions.

The CVID group had under 16 females and 25 to 35 males, mean age roughly 39. All CVID subjects were on immunoglobulin replacement for at least one year. Heparinized whole blood, about 4.5 to 9 ml, came from each donor. The V gene end was trimmed by 2 bases and the J gene end by 2 bases; junction bases not matched to a gene: 4. The CDR3 is 15 amino acids. Germline assignment: CDR1 KGHSH and CDR2 LQKENI. The method was immunoSEQ multiplex PCR; TCRdb's version includes in-frame clones alone and lacks a portion of them. The counts give around 28,000 clones, none of them seen only once; around 30% is held by the top ten.

The specimen was peripheral blood mononuclear cells. This chain connects TRBV18 to TRBJ2-3, with 7 bases that match TRBD1. The clonotype comes from a human donor with common variable immunodeficiency. The CDR3 loop is CASSPGTASTDTQYF. The part of the CDR3 DNA that was read is TGTGCCAGCTCACCAGGGACAGCTTCCACAGATACG.